The rows below give T cell receptor beta chains drawn from one sample of a study of blood T cell repertoires in COVID-19. The protocol was immunoSEQ multiplex PCR, while the TCRdb copy is restricted to in-frame clones and leaves out a portion. The repertoire holds about 15,000 clones, with about 81% as singletons. The sequenced sample consisted of peripheral blood. These receptors came from a man older than 75 with active or convalescent COVID-19. The CDR3 runs from the conserved cysteine through the conserved F or W. A D gene is named only where the DNA matches it firmly. Rows give clone size only sometimes, using once, few, many, or a class for an expanded clone.

J,D,size,V,CDR3,DNA
TRBJ2-2,TRBD1,.,TRBV5-6,CASIPGTEPNTGELFF,TGTGCCAGCATACCCGGGACAGAGCCGAACACCGGGGAGCTGTTTTTT
TRBJ2-3,TRBD2,.,TRBV11-3,CASSLRASGATDTQYF,TGTGCCAGCAGCCTTAGGGCTAGCGGGGCCACAGATACGCAGTATTTT
TRBJ1-3,.,.,TRBV20-1,CSASSAGSGNTIYF,TGCAGTGCTAGTTCCGCAGGGTCTGGAAACACCATATATTTT
TRBJ1-1,.,.,TRBV11-3,CASSFGQLNTEAFF,TGTGCCAGCAGCTTCGGACAGCTGAACACTGAAGCTTTCTTT
TRBJ1-3,.,.,TRBV14,CASSITVGSIGAGNTIYF,TGTGCCAGCAGCATAACAGTCGGCTCCATCGGGGCTGGAAACACCATATATTTT
TRBJ2-3,TRBD1,.,TRBV2,CASGGQVPGTQYF,TGTGCCAGCGGCGGACAGGTCCCGGGTACGCAGTATTTT
TRBJ2-5,TRBD2,.,TRBV5-8,CASSGLAGQETQYF,TGTGCCAGCAGCGGACTAGCGGGCCAAGAGACCCAGTACTTC
TRBJ1-1,TRBD1,.,TRBV10-3,CAIRGQENTEAFF,TGTGCCATCAGAGGACAGGAGAACACTGAAGCTTTCTTT
TRBJ2-1,TRBD1,.,TRBV27,CASTPTTGQSYNEQFF,TGTGCCAGCACCCCAACGACAGGGCAATCCTACAATGAGCAGTTCTTC
TRBJ1-6,TRBD1,once,TRBV14,CASSQELGGYSPLHF,TGTGCCAGCAGCCAAGAGCTAGGGGGCTATTCACCCCTCCACTTT
TRBJ1-2,.,.,TRBV10-2,CASSENSGPQGSYTF,TGCGCCAGCAGTGAAAACAGTGGGCCTCAGGGGAGCTACACCTTC
TRBJ2-1,TRBD1,few,TRBV28,CASGTGLNSYNEQFF,TGTGCCAGCGGGACAGGTTTGAACTCCTACAATGAGCAGTTCTTC
TRBJ2-1,.,.,TRBV7-9,CASSKQGNSYNEQFF,TGTGCCAGCAGCAAACAGGGTAATTCCTACAATGAGCAGTTCTTC
TRBJ2-7,TRBD1,.,TRBV5-1,CASSFRDRSDEQYF,TGCGCCAGCAGCTTCCGGGACAGAAGTGACGAGCAGTACTTC
TRBJ2-1,TRBD2,once,TRBV9,CASSTLAGVAGNEQFF,TGTGCCAGCAGCACCCTAGCGGGGGTCGCCGGGAATGAGCAGTTCTTC
TRBJ1-4,TRBD1,few,TRBV11-2,CASSLGQGSEKLFF,TGTGCCAGCAGCTTGGGACAGGGAAGTGAAAAACTGTTTTTT
TRBJ1-1,.,.,TRBV5-4,CASSLEGQGMNTEAFF,TGTGCCAGCAGCTTGGAAGGGCAGGGGATGAACACTGAAGCTTTCTTT
TRBJ2-2,TRBD2,.,TRBV11-2,CASSSLLLAGGLNTGELFF,TGTGCCAGCAGCTCGCTCCTACTAGCGGGGGGACTAAACACCGGGGAGCTGTTTTTT
TRBJ1-4,TRBD1,once,TRBV7-9,CASLARGQGNEKLFF,TGTGCCAGCCTGGCGCGGGGACAGGGGAATGAAAAACTGTTTTTT
TRBJ2-5,.,.,TRBV2,CASSLATGTEETQYF,TGTGCCAGCAGCCTAGCGACAGGGACTGAAGAGACCCAGTACTTC
TRBJ2-7,.,.,TRBV4-1,CASSLHGEQYF,TGCGCCAGCAGCCTCCACGGGGAGCAGTACTTC
TRBJ1-6,.,.,TRBV5-1,CASSSTGKLPDSPLHF,TGCGCCAGCAGCTCTACGGGAAAACTCCCAGATTCACCCCTCCACTTT